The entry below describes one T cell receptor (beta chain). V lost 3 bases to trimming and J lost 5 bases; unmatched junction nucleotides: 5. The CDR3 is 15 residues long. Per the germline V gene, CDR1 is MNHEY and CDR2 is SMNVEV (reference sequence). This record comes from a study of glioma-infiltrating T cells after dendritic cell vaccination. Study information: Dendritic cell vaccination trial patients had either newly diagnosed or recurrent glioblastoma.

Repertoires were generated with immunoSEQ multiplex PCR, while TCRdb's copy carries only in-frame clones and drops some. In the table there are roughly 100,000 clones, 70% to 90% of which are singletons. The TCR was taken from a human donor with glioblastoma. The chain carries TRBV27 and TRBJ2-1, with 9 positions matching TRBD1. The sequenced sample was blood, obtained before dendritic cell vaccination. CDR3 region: CASSFGGTGHNEQFF. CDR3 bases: TGTGCCAGCAGTTTTGGAGGGACAGGGCACAATGAGCAGTTCTTC.